Shown below are 27 T cell receptor beta chains from a single sample sequenced in a study of T cells in Graves' hyperthyroidism and ophthalmopathy. Regions amplified from RNA transcripts were the TCR beta CDR3 regions. HTBI primers were used for first-round RT-PCR of the TCR CDR3. From the multiplex PCR reads, TCRdb called clonotypes with MiXCR, one entry per CDR3 protein. The sample has around 280,000 distinct CDR3 sequences, 13% seen once. The specimen was blood. These receptors all stem from a woman aged 30 to 39 with Graves' hyperthyroidism that later progressed to Graves' ophthalmopathy.

This clonotype was detected ten times or more. V is TRBV5-1 and J is TRBJ2-7, with D possibly being TRBD2 (5 bases). Germline V gene lookup returns CDR1 SGHRS and CDR2 YFSETQ. The CDR3 length is 15 residues. V dropped 5 bases and J dropped 6 bases, with 21 bases sitting between them. As DNA, the CDR3 is TGCGCCAGCAGAACCGGGGTCCAGACCCGTCTCGAGCAGTACTTC. Translation: CASRTGVQTRLEQYF.

The V call is TRBV9, the J call TRBJ2-4; D call uncertain. This CDR3 contains 15 residues. Trimming took off 0 bases at V and 4 bases at J, with 11 bases between the two ends. In germline, CDR1 is SGDLS, CDR2 YYNGEE. DNA of the CDR3: TGTGCCAGCAGCGTAGGGGCAGGAACGAAAAACATTCAGTACTTC. As protein: CASSVGAGTKNIQYF. The full variable domain, completed using reference TRBV9 and TRBJ2-4, is DSGVTQTPKHLITATGQRVTLRCSPRSGDLSVYWYQQSLDQGLQFLIQYYNGEERAKGNILERFSAQQFPDLHSELNLSSLELGDSALYFCASSVGAGTKNIQYFGAGTRLSVL.

Ten or more counts support this clonotype. The V and J genes are TRBV28 and TRBJ2-3; 7 bases match TRBD2. Germline CDR1 and CDR2: MDHEN and SYDVKM. V was pared by 5 bases and J by 4 bases, with 6 bases of the junction left unmatched. CDR3 size: 14 residues. The CDR3 sequence: CASSPMGGPDTQYF. As DNA, the CDR3 is TGTGCCAGCAGTCCGATGGGAGGGCCAGATACGCAGTATTTT.

The V gene is TRBV19, the J gene TRBJ1-6; no clear D gene. Between the trimmed V and J ends, which lost 7 bases and 0 bases, there was a span of 13 bases. This CDR3 has 16 amino acids. Looked up from germline, CDR1 is LNHDA and CDR2 is SQIVND (reference sequence). CDR3 nucleotide sequence: TGTGCCAGTACGGACCAGGCGAGCTCCTATAATTCACCCCTCCACTTT. As protein: CASTDQASSYNSPLHF. The full variable domain, its missing parts supplied by reference TRBV19 and TRBJ1-6, is DGGITQSPKYLFRKEGQNVTLSCEQNLNHDAMYWYRQDPGQGLRLIYYSQIVNDFQKGDIAEGYSVSREKKESFPLTVTSAQKNPTAFYLCASTDQASSYNSPLHFGNGTRLTVT.

Many counts were recorded for this clonotype. CDR3 sequence (DNA): TGTGCCAGCAGTAGGGGGACAGACAATGAGCAGTTCTTC. It yields the protein CASSRGTDNEQFF. The chain couples TRBV12-3 or TRBV12-4 to TRBJ2-1; 7 nucleotides align to TRBD1. V shed 5 bases, J shed 5 bases, and the junction held 3 bases outside the gene matches. The CDR3 length is 13 residues.

This clonotype was seen many times. The V gene is TRBV6-1, the J gene TRBJ2-3; no clear D gene. Germline assignment: CDR1 MNHNS and CDR2 SASEGT. CDR3 length: 14 residues. With 4 bases removed from V and 8 bases from J, the gap between germline ends came to 16 bases. CDR3 in amino acids: CASSGSTALGTQYF. The CDR3 DNA is TGTGCCAGCAGTGGATCTACGGCCTTGGGTACGCAGTATTTT.

This chain uses TRBV6-1 with TRBJ2-3; 9 bases fit TRBD2. This CDR3 spans 15 amino acids. V shed 6 bases and J 7 bases; nucleotides not matched to a gene: 11. CDR1 and CDR2 (germline): MNHNS, SASEGT. The CDR3 loop is CASSPLSGRANTQYF. The DNA for the CDR3 is TGTGCCAGCAGCCCACTTAGCGGGAGAGCAAATACGCAGTATTTT.

This rearrangement joins TRBV19 to TRBJ2-6, with D possibly being TRBD2 (6 bases). V lost 1 base, J lost 0 bases, and 10 bases lay in between. The CDR3 is made up of 17 amino acids. The germline CDR1 and CDR2 sequences are LNHDA and SQIVND (reference sequence). The CDR3 nucleotides read TGTGCCAGTAGTATAGGGGCGGGGAGCTCTGGGGCCAACGTCCTGACTTTC. This translates into CASSIGAGSSGANVLTF.

This clonotype was seen repeatedly, ten times or more. The chain combines TRBV18 with TRBJ2-7; the match to TRBD2 covers 12 bases. The CDR3 is made up of 17 amino acids. With V trimmed by 6 bases and J by 5 bases, 14 bases remained unmatched. CDR1 KGHSH and CDR2 LQKENI come from the germline V gene. The CDR3 region has the DNA TGTGCCAGCTCCCTGACCTCCCCTAGCGGGAGGGCCGACGAGCAGTACTTC. Translated: CASSLTSPSGRADEQYF.

As regards this clonotype: A much more abundant neighbour one base away suggests this may be a read error. The conserved final phenylalanine or tryptophan is absent from the CDR3, which likely points to a read error. The genes are TRBV5-1 and TRBJ2-7; D is unresolved. Germline CDR1 SGHRS, CDR2 YFSETQ. This CDR3 spans 12 amino acids. V gave up 4 bases and J gave up 4 bases, with 9 bases separating them. The CDR3 loop is CASSAERYEQYL. CDR3 DNA: TGCGCCAGCAGCGCGGAGAGGTACGAGCAGTACCTC.

Here the CDR3 reads CSVAGVGARYNEQFF. For the CDR3, the DNA is TGCAGCGTTGCCGGCGTGGGAGCGCGGTACAATGAGCAGTTCTTC. The chain joins TRBV29-1 to TRBJ2-1, with D maybe TRBD2 (5 bases). Trimming removed 4 bases at V and 4 bases at J, with 17 bases between. The CDR3 is 15 amino acids. Germline lookup yields CDR1 SQVTM and CDR2 ANQGSEA.

This clonotype was recorded many times. The chain's CDR3 is CSVEGLGANTGELFF. The CDR3 DNA is TGCAGCGTTGAAGGTTTAGGCGCTAACACCGGGGAGCTGTTTTTT. The chain has TRBV29-1 and TRBJ2-2; D unclear. The CDR3 is made up of 15 amino acids. The germline CDR1 and CDR2 sequences are SQVTM and ANQGSEA. V lost 1 base and J lost 2, with 11 bases in between.

This clonotype occurred many times. The J gene is TRBJ2-3, the V gene TRBV7-2; D perhaps matches TRBD1 (6 bases). Trimming stripped 5 bases from V and 3 bases from J, with 18 bases between. CDR3 length equals 16 residues. Germline loops: CDR1 SGHTA, CDR2 FQGNSA. CDR3 sequence reads: CASSPKGWGRTDTQYF. The DNA for the CDR3 is TGTGCCAGCAGCCCCAAGGGATGGGGGCGAACAGATACGCAGTATTTT.

This clonotype was recorded at least ten times. The chain couples TRBV7-2 to TRBJ2-7; the match to TRBD1 covers 8 bases. V shed 5 bases and J 2 bases; nucleotides not matched to a gene: 5. Germline-derived CDR1 and CDR2 are SGHTA and FQGNSA. The CDR3 covers 14 residues. This CDR3 is CASSPTGDTYEQYF. In nucleotides, the CDR3 is TGTGCCAGCAGCCCGACAGGGGATACCTACGAGCAGTACTTC.

The chain recombines TRBV14 with TRBJ1-6, with D unclear. V lost 0 bases, J lost 9 bases, and 12 bases lay in between. Germline V gene sequence: CDR1 SGHDN, CDR2 FVKESK. The CDR3 has 15 residues. CDR3 amino acids: CASSQDLPAGSPLHF. CDR3 nucleotides: TGTGCCAGCAGCCAAGATCTCCCAGCCGGTTCACCCCTCCACTTT. The complete variable domain, with remaining parts taken from reference TRBV14 and TRBJ1-6, reads EAGVTQFPSHSVIEKGQTVTLRCDPISGHDNLYWYRRVMGKEIKFLLHFVKESKQDESGMPNNRFLAERTGGTYSTLKVQPAELEDSGVYFCASSQDLPAGSPLHFGNGTRLTVT.

This clonotype showed up just a few times. The J gene is TRBJ1-4, the V gene TRBV19; no reliable D call. The CDR3 length is 18 residues. In germline, CDR1 is LNHDA, CDR2 SQIVND (reference sequence). With 0 bases removed from V and 3 bases from J, the gap between germline ends came to 17 bases. The chain's CDR3 is CASSIDREGRTPNEKLFF. In DNA, the CDR3 is TGTGCCAGTAGTATAGATCGAGAAGGGCGTACGCCTAATGAAAAACTGTTTTTT.

The rearrangement uses TRBV19 and TRBJ2-3, with a tentative D call TRBD1 (6 bases). Germline CDR1 is LNHDA and CDR2 is SQIVND (reference sequence). The CDR3 has 18 amino acids. Trimming left V 5 bases short and J 0 bases short, with 21 bases between. The CDR3 spells CASSEQPGHIFSTDTQYF. CDR3 in DNA: TGTGCCAGTAGTGAGCAACCGGGACACATTTTTAGCACAGATACGCAGTATTTT.

This clonotype was counted many times. The rearrangement uses TRBV2 and TRBJ2-6; 12 positions match TRBD2. Unmatched junction bases numbered 11, after V lost 2 bases and J lost 3 bases. The CDR3 covers 20 residues. CDR1 and CDR2 from the germline V gene are SNHLY and FYNNEI. CDR3 sequence reads: CASSESLAGGPVNGANVLTF. CDR3 nucleotide sequence: TGTGCCAGCAGTGAAAGCCTAGCGGGAGGGCCAGTGAATGGGGCCAACGTCCTGACTTTC.

This clonotype has ten or more counts. This chain connects TRBV5-6 to TRBJ2-7; D is possibly TRBD2 (5 bases). Germline lookup yields CDR1 SGHDT and CDR2 YYEEEE. The CDR3 totals 14 residues. The V end was cut by 2 bases, the J end by 6 bases, with 15 bases between. The CDR3 bases are TGTGCCAGCAGCTTTGGAGGATACCACTTCGAGCAGTACTTC. Protein sequence: CASSFGGYHFEQYF.

This clonotype was found a few times. This rearrangement joins TRBV5-6 to TRBJ2-5; 12 nucleotides agree with TRBD1. CDR1 and CDR2 from the germline V gene are SGHDT and YYEEEE. Trimming took 4 bases from V and 9 from J; bases not matched to a gene: 7. The CDR3 is 14 residues long. CDR3 DNA sequence: TGTGCCAGCAGCAACCGGGACAGGGGGCCGGCCCAGTACTTC. Its translation: CASSNRDRGPAQYF.

V gene TRBV20-1 combines with J gene TRBJ2-5; possibly TRBD2 for D (5 bases). The germline V gene has CDR1 DFQATT and CDR2 SNEGSKA (reference sequence). This CDR3 comprises 15 residues. Trimming took off 5 bases at V and 4 bases at J, with 20 bases between the two ends. CDR3 DNA sequence: TGCAGTGCTCGGAACCCGGCACTAGATTCAGAGACCCAGTACTTC. This encodes CSARNPALDSETQYF.

This clonotype was seen many times. V usage is TRBV6-1 and J usage is TRBJ1-6, with TRBD1 as a possible D gene (6 bases). Trimming removed 8 bases at V and 7 bases at J, with 9 bases between. Germline V CDR1 and CDR2: MNHNS, SASEGT. The CDR3 contains 12 residues. This CDR3 reads CASAQGNSPLHF. The CDR3 region has the DNA TGTGCCAGCGCCCAGGGGAATTCACCCCTCCACTTT.

This clonotype has at least ten counts. J is TRBJ1-1 and V is TRBV30; TRBD1 agrees at 8 bases. The CDR3 length is 13 residues. CDR1 and CDR2 from the germline V gene are GTSNPN and SVGIG (reference sequence). Trimming took 3 bases from V and 1 from J; bases not matched to a gene: 1. The CDR3 bases are TGTGCCTGGAGAGGACAGGGGAACACTGAAGCTTTCTTT. Its translation is CAWRGQGNTEAFF.

The chain couples TRBV4-1 to TRBJ1-2; D not certain. Germline-derived CDR1 and CDR2 are MGHRA and YSYEKL. The CDR3 sequence is 14 residues long. V was clipped by 1 base and J by 3 bases, with 9 bases between them. DNA for the CDR3: TGCGCCAGCAGCCAAGGCCTCAAGTACTATGGCTACACCTTC. It specifies CASSQGLKYYGYTF.

This clonotype was picked up many times. This chain joins TRBV10-2 and TRBJ2-7; TRBD2 is a possible D gene (6 bases). Germline loops: CDR1 WSHSY, CDR2 SAAADI. The CDR3 has 15 amino acids. V lost 7 bases, J lost 2 bases, and 18 bases lay in between. CDR3 sequence: CASKEGGQGTYEQYF. CDR3 coding DNA: TGCGCCAGCAAGGAAGGAGGGCAGGGAACCTACGAGCAGTACTTC.

This clonotype was observed many times. J is TRBJ2-1 and V is TRBV18; 7 nucleotides line up with TRBD1. The CDR3 covers 14 residues. J lost 8 bases, V lost 6 bases, and 10 bases had no gene match. Germline assignment: CDR1 KGHSH and CDR2 LQKENI. CDR3 DNA: TGTGCCAGCTCTCCAGGGACAGACCTCTATGAGCAGTTCTTC. Its protein is CASSPGTDLYEQFF.

This clonotype was seen ten or more times. The chain links TRBV7-8 to TRBJ2-3, with D uncertain. The CDR3 covers 16 residues. From germline, CDR1 is SGHVS and CDR2 FQNEAQ. Trimming took 3 bases from V and 3 from J, leaving 16 bases between them. The CDR3 DNA reads as TGTGCCAGCAGCTTGTGGGTGACGCCTCTGACAGATACGCAGTATTTT. This encodes CASSLWVTPLTDTQYF.